This TCR beta chain was observed in a study of T cell changes during pregnancy in multiple sclerosis. Measured with immunoSEQ multiplex PCR; TCRdb has only the in-frame clones, and not every one. Of 54,000 or so clones listed, 90% to 95% are singletons. The germline CDR1 and CDR2 sequences are SGHVS and FNYEAQ. This CDR3 region has 18 residues. V lost 4 bases to trimming and J lost 0 bases, with 19 bases between them. V usage is TRBV7-6 and J usage is TRBJ1-3; TRBD1 might be the D (5 bases). Material: CD4+ T cells from peripheral blood mononuclear cells, obtained before pregnancy. The origin of this receptor is a female donor with multiple sclerosis, enrolled in a pregnancy study. The CDR3 reads CASSSAGNSGPSGNTIYF. The CDR3, as DNA: TGTGCCAGCAGCTCCGCAGGGAATTCCGGCCCCTCTGGAAACACCATATATTTT.